A single sample is the source of the 19 T cell receptor beta chains below, sequenced in a study of blood T cell dynamics during melanoma immunotherapy. The protocol was immunoSEQ multiplex PCR, while the TCRdb copy is restricted to in-frame clones and leaves out a portion. Among 9,500 to 11,000 clones listed, around 90% were seen once. The time point here: pre-treatment baseline. Sequences were derived from blood, sampled from a patient treated with checkpoint blockade. The receptors stem from a human donor with melanoma.

V and J are TRBV6-5 and TRBJ1-5; no clear D gene. The germline V and J ends were trimmed by 6 bases and 0 bases, with 12 bases remaining between them. CDR3 size: 15 residues. CDR1 is MNHEY, CDR2 SVGAGI, per germline. The CDR3 loop reads CASRKGGNSNQPQHF. The CDR3, as DNA: TGTGCCAGCAGGAAAGGAGGGAATAGCAATCAGCCCCAGCATTTT.

The chain combines TRBV13 with TRBJ2-7; 14 positions agree with TRBD2. The ends lost 5 bases at V and 7 bases at J; junction bases unmatched: 13. The germline CDR1 and CDR2 sequences are PRHDT and FYEKMQ (reference sequence). This CDR3 contains 17 residues. The CDR3 protein is CASSRGTSGSRVREQYV. CDR3 nucleotide sequence: TGTGCCAGCAGCCGAGGGACTAGCGGGAGCCGGGTCCGGGAGCAGTACGTC.

The chain carries TRBV19 and TRBJ1-2; TRBD1 matches 10 bases. Per the germline V gene, CDR1 is LNHDA and CDR2 is SQIVND (reference sequence). The ends lost 3 bases at V and 5 bases at J; junction bases unmatched: 6. This CDR3 has 15 amino acids. CDR3 region: CASSIRQGARYGYTF. The CDR3 DNA reads TGTGCCAGTAGTATCCGACAGGGGGCACGGTATGGCTACACCTTC.

The chain has TRBV4-2 and TRBJ2-7, with 7 nucleotides matching TRBD2. The CDR3 consists of 16 residues. J gave up 2 bases and V 0 bases, and 7 bases lay outside the gene matches. The germline V gene encodes CDR1 LGHNA and CDR2 YNFKEQ. In nucleotides, the CDR3 is TGTGCCAGCAGCCAAGATGCTCAGCGGGGAACCTACGAGCAGTACTTC. The encoded protein is CASSQDAQRGTYEQYF.

The gene calls are TRBV29-1 and TRBJ1-5, with 7 bases aligning to TRBD1. Germline CDR1 is SQVTM and CDR2 is ANQGSEA. The V segment lost 6 bases and the J segment 7 bases; nucleotides outside the gene matches: 9. This CDR3 region has 13 residues. Written as DNA, the CDR3 is TGCAGCGTCAGACAGGGTGCGGGCCAGCCCCAGCATTTT. This codes for CSVRQGAGQPQHF.

This sequence joins TRBV30 and TRBJ1-1; no clear D gene. V was cut by 0 bases and J by 11 bases, with 13 bases left in between. The CDR3 runs to 12 residues. Germline V lookup: CDR1 GTSNPN, CDR2 SVGIG (reference sequence). The CDR3 is CAWSVDGSDAFF. The CDR3 coding sequence is TGTGCCTGGAGTGTAGACGGGTCGGACGCTTTCTTT.

This clone appeared a single time. The J gene is TRBJ2-1, the V gene TRBV4-1; 7 bases map to TRBD2. J gave up 9 bases and V 4 bases, and 15 bases lay outside the gene matches. CDR3 size: 16 residues. CDR1 and CDR2 (germline): MGHRA, YSYEKL. CDR3 amino acids: CASSPRGVGLGPEQFF. In DNA form, the CDR3 reads TGCGCCAGCAGCCCCCGGGGGGTGGGCCTCGGTCCTGAGCAGTTCTTC.

The V and J genes are TRBV6-1 and TRBJ2-2; 10 bases fit TRBD1. The V gene's germline CDR1 is MNHNS and CDR2 SASEGT. The trim removed 3 bases at V and 5 bases at J, leaving 6 bases unmatched. The CDR3 sequence is 16 residues long. The CDR3 DNA reads as TGTGCCAGCAGTGACCGGGGACAGGGGAGGACCGGGGAGCTGTTTTTT. It codes for CASSDRGQGRTGELFF.

The chain links TRBV5-1 to TRBJ2-7, with D tentatively TRBD1 (6 bases). The CDR3 runs to 12 residues. Trimming pared 1 base from V and 6 bases from J, leaving 8 bases between. Germline V gene sequence: CDR1 SGHRS, CDR2 YFSETQ. CDR3 DNA: TGCGCCAGCAGCTTGCTGACAGGCGAGCAGTACTTC. This codes for CASSLLTGEQYF.

The chain combines TRBV5-6 with TRBJ2-1; either TRBD1 or TRBD2 may fit D (5 bases each). Germline V lookup: CDR1 SGHDT, CDR2 YYEEEE. V was cut by 3 bases and J by 2 bases, with 12 bases left in between. The CDR3 has 15 residues. Here the CDR3 DNA reads TGTGCCAGCAGCTCAATGGGGGTAGCCTACAATGAGCAGTTCTTC. It is translated as CASSSMGVAYNEQFF.

The CDR3 loop is CASSGLNVKEQYV. CDR3 DNA: TGTGCCAGCAGTGGGCTCAACGTGAAGGAGCAGTACGTC. This chain links TRBV6-4 with TRBJ2-7; D is ambiguous. The CDR3 extends over 13 amino acids. The germline gives CDR1 MRHNA, CDR2 SNTAGT. Trimming took 4 bases from V and 7 from J, leaving 14 bases between them.

The V and J genes are TRBV9 and TRBJ2-2; TRBD2 aligns across 14 bases. The V gene's germline CDR1 is SGDLS and CDR2 YYNGEE. J was trimmed by 5 bases and V by 3 bases; bases with no gene match: 3. CDR3 length: 16 amino acids. CDR3 protein: CASSGGLAGATGELFF. CDR3 in DNA: TGTGCCAGCAGCGGGGGACTAGCGGGAGCAACCGGGGAGCTGTTTTTT. Full variable domain (remainder filled in from reference TRBV9 and TRBJ2-2): DSGVTQTPKHLITATGQRVTLRCSPRSGDLSVYWYQQSLDQGLQFLIQYYNGEERAKGNILERFSAQQFPDLHSELNLSSLELGDSALYFCASSGGLAGATGELFFGEGSRLTVL.

The chain links TRBV10-1 to TRBJ2-1; D perhaps matches TRBD1 (6 bases). The germline CDR1 and CDR2 sequences are WNHNN and SYGVQD (reference sequence). The CDR3 has 15 residues. The germline V and J ends were trimmed by 0 bases and 7 bases, with 13 bases remaining between them. This chain's CDR3 is CASSESADRRNEQFF. The DNA for the CDR3 is TGCGCCAGCAGTGAGTCGGCCGACAGGCGAAATGAGCAGTTCTTC.

V is TRBV10-3 and J is TRBJ2-7; perhaps TRBD1 as D (6 bases). V lost 3 bases and J 12 bases, leaving 15 bases between the germline ends. CDR1 and CDR2 from the germline V gene are ENHRY and SYGVKD. The CDR3 has 12 amino acids. The CDR3 protein is CAISEKGTQAYV. CDR3 DNA sequence: TGTGCCATCAGTGAAAAAGGGACACAGGCGTACGTC.

This sequence joins TRBV5-4 and TRBJ1-2, with 8 bases fitting TRBD1. V lost 4 bases and J lost 4; bases outside the gene matches: 6. Per germline, CDR1 SGHNT and CDR2 YYREEE (reference sequence). This CDR3 contains 14 residues. CDR3 DNA sequence: TGTGCCAGCAGCCCGACAGGGGATGGCTATGGCTACACCTTC. It specifies CASSPTGDGYGYTF.

V is TRBV9 and J is TRBJ2-3, with 11 nucleotides matching TRBD2. Germline V CDR1 and CDR2: SGDLS, YYNGEE. The CDR3 has 17 amino acids. With V trimmed by 0 bases and J by 2 bases, 5 bases remained unmatched. For the CDR3, the DNA is TGTGCCAGCAGCGTAGGAGGACTAGCGGGTGCCACAGATACGCAGTATTTT. This translates into CASSVGGLAGATDTQYF.

This chain connects TRBV29-1 to TRBJ1-1, with 7 bases lining up with TRBD1. The length of the CDR3 is 14 residues. V was clipped by 4 bases and J by 10 bases; unmatched bases: 15. Germline CDR1 and CDR2: SQVTM and ANQGSEA. CDR3 DNA sequence: TGCAGCGTTGTAGAGGCCAGGGGGTTTGTAGGAGCTTTCTTT. As protein: CSVVEARGFVGAFF.

The rearrangement joins TRBV7-3 to TRBJ2-5; D might be TRBD1 or TRBD2, each matching 5 bases. This CDR3 has 13 amino acids. Germline V CDR1 and CDR2: SGHTA, FQGTGA. Trimming took 5 bases from V and 3 from J, leaving 10 bases between them. This CDR3 reads CASSPGTEETQYF. In DNA form, the CDR3 reads TGTGCCAGCAGCCCCGGGACGGAAGAGACCCAGTACTTC.

V gene TRBV6-6 combines with J gene TRBJ2-6; 9 bases map to TRBD1. Trimming at V came to 7 bases and at J to 4 bases, leaving 8 bases not matched to a gene. The germline V gene has CDR1 MNHNY and CDR2 SVGAGI (reference sequence). This CDR3 region has 16 residues. The CDR3, as DNA: TGTGCCAGCACCTCACAGGGGGCGGGCGGGGCCAACGTCCTGACTTTC. Translation: CASTSQGAGGANVLTF.